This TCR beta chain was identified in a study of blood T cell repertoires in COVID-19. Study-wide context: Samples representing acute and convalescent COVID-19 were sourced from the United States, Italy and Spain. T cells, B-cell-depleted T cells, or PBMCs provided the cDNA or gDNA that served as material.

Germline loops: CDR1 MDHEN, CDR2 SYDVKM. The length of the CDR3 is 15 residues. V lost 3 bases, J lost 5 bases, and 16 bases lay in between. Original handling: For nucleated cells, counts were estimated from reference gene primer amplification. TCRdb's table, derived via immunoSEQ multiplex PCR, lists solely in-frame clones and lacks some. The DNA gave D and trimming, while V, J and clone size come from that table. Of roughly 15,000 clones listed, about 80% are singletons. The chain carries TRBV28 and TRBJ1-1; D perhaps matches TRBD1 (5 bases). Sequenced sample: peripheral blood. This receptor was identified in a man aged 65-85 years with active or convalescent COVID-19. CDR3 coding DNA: TGTGCCAGCAGTTTTAGGAGGGGAAGGGGAACTGAAGCTTTCTTT. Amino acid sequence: CASSFRRGRGTEAFF.